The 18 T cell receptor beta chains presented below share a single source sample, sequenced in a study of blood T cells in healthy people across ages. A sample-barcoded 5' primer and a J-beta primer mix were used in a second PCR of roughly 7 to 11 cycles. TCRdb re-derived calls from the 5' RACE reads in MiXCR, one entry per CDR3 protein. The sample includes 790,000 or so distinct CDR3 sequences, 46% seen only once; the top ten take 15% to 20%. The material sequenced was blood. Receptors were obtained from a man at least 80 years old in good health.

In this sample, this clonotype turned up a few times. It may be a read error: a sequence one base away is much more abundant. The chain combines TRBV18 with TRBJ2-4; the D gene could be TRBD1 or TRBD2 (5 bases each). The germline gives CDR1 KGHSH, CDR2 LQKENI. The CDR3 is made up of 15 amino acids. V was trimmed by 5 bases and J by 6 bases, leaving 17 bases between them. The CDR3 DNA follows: TGTGCCAGCTCATCCCCCCGGGACGCGTCAAACATTCAGTACTTC. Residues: CASSSPRDASNIQYF. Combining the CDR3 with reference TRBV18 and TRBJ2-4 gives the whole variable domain NAGVMQNPRHLVRRRGQEARLRCSPMKGHSHVYWYRQLPEEGLKFMVYLQKENIIDESGMPKERFSAEFPKEGPSILRIQQVVRGDSAAYFCASSSPRDASNIQYFGAGTRLSVL.

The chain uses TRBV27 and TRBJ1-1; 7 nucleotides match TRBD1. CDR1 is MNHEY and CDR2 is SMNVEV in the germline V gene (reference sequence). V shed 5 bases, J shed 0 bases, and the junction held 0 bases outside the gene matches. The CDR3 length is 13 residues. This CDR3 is CASSTGVNTEAFF. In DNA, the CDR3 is TGTGCCAGCAGTACAGGGGTGAACACTGAAGCTTTCTTT.

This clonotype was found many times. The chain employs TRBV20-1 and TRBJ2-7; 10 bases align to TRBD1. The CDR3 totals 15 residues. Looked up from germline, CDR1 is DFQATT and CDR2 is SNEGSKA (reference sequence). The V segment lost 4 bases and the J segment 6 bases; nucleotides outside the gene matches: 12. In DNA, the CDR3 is TGCAGTGCTAAAAACACCGGGACAGGGGAGTCCGAGCAGTACTTC. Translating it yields CSAKNTGTGESEQYF.

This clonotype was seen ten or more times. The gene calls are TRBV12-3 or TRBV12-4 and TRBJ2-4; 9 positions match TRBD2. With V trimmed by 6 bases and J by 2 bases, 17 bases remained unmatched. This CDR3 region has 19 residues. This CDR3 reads CASRLGLAGVEFSKNIQYF. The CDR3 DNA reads TGTGCCAGCAGACTTGGGTTAGCGGGAGTAGAGTTCTCCAAAAACATTCAGTACTTC.

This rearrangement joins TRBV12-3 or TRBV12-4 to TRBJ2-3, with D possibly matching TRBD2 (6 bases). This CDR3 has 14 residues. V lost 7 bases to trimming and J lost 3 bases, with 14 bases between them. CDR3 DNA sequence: TGTGCCAGCAAAGCCTGGGAGGAGACAGATACGCAGTATTTT. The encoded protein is CASKAWEETDTQYF.

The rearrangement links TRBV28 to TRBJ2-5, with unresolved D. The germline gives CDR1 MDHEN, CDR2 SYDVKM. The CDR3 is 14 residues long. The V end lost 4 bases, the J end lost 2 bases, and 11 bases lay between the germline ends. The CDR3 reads CASSSSTLQETQYF. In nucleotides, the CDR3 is TGTGCCAGCAGTTCATCGACACTGCAAGAGACCCAGTACTTC.

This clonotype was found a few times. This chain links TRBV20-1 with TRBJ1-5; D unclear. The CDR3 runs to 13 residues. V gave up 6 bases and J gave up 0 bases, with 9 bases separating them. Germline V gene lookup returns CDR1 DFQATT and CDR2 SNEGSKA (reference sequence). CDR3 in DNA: TGCAGTGCCCGACGGTATAGCAATCAGCCCCAGCATTTT. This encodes CSARRYSNQPQHF.

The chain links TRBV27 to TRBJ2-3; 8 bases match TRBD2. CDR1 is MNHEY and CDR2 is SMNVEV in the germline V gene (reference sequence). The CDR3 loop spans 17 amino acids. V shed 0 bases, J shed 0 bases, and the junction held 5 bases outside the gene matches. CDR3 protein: CASSLSGAGVSTDTQYF. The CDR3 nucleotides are TGTGCCAGCAGTTTATCGGGAGCGGGAGTGAGCACAGATACGCAGTATTTT.

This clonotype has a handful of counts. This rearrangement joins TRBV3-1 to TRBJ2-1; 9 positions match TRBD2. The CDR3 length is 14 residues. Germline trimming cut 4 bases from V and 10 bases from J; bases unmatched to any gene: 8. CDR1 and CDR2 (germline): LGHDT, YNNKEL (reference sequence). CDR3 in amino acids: CASSPRTSEGEQFF. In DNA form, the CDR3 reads TGTGCCAGCAGCCCTAGGACTAGCGAGGGGGAGCAGTTCTTC.

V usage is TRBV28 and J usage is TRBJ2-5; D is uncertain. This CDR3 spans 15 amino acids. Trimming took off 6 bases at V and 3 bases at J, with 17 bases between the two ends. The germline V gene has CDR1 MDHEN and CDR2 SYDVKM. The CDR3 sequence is CASSPLWVEEETQYF. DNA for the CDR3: TGTGCCAGCAGCCCCCTTTGGGTAGAAGAAGAGACCCAGTACTTC.

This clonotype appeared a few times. Written as DNA, the CDR3 is TGTGCCAGCCAGTACCAAGAGACCCAGTACTTC. The encoded protein is CASQYQETQYF. The rearrangement uses TRBV2 and TRBJ2-5; D is ambiguous. CDR3 size: 11 residues. Germline-derived CDR1 and CDR2 are SNHLY and FYNNEI. The germline V and J ends were trimmed by 8 bases and 0 bases, with 4 bases remaining between them.

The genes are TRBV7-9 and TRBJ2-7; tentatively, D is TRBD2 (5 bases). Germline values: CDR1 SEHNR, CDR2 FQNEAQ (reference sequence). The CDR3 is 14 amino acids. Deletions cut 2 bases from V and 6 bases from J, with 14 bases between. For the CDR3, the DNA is TGTGCCAGCAGCTTACGTCGGGGTACTGCCGAGCAGTACTTC. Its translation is CASSLRRGTAEQYF.

The CDR3 region is CAISPAGTDEQYF. CDR3 bases: TGTGCCATCTCCCCAGCGGGAACCGACGAGCAGTACTTC. The chain combines TRBV10-3 with TRBJ2-4; TRBD2 aligns across 7 bases. The DNA end lines up better with TRBJ2-7; the J call may be wrong. Germline V gene sequence: CDR1 ENHRY, CDR2 SYGVKD. The CDR3 length is 13 residues.

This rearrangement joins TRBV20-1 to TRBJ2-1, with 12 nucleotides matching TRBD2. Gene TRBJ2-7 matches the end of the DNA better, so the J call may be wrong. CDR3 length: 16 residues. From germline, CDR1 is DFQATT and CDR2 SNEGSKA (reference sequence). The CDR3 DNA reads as TGCAGCGCTTCTCCTAGCGGGAGGGCCTCCTACAATGAGCAGTACTTC. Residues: CSASPSGRASYNEQYF.

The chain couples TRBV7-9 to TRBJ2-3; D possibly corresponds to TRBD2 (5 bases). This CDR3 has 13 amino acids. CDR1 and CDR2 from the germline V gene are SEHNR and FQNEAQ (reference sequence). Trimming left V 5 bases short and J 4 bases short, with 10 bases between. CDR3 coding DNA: TGTGCCAGCAGCACACCGAGGGCAGATACGCAGTATTTT. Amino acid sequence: CASSTPRADTQYF.

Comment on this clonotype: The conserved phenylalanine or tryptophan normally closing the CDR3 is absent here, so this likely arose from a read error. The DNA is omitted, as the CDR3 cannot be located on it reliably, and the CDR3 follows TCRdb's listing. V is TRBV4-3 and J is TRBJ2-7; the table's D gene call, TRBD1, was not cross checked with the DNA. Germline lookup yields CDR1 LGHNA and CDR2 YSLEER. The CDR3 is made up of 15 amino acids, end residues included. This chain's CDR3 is CASSRSAGETYEQCI.

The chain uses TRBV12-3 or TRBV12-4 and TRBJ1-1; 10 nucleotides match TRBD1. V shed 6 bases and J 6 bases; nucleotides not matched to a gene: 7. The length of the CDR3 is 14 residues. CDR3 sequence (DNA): TGTGCCAGCAGAGCCACCGGGACAGGGGCTGAAGCTTTCTTT. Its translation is CASRATGTGAEAFF.

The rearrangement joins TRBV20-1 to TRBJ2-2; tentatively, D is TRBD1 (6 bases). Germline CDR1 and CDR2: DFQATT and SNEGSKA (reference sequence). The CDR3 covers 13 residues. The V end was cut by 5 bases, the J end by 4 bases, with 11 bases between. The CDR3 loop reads CSAQGQSTGELFF. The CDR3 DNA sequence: TGCAGTGCTCAGGGGCAGAGCACCGGGGAGCTGTTTTTT.